This T cell receptor (beta chain) was sequenced for a study of PD-L1 blockade in urothelial cancer. Study overall: Males with urothelial cancer arising in the bladder constituted most of the 29 patients.

Germline V gives CDR1 LNHDA, CDR2 SQIVND (reference sequence). The CDR3 spans 15 residues. V lost 5 bases to trimming and J lost 3 bases, with 17 bases between them. Synthetic TCR analog templates were spiked into each PCR. Here immunoSEQ multiplex PCR was the method, and the copy in TCRdb shows in-frame clones only, minus some. The sample has more than 85,000 clones; over 75% are singletons. This clone was picked up a small number of times. This sample's time point: pretreatment peripheral blood. The chain joins TRBV19 to TRBJ2-7; possibly TRBD1 for D (6 bases). The receptor was derived from a man in his fifties or sixties with urothelial cancer. The source was PBMCs, collected around atezolizumab (anti-PD-L1) treatment. DNA of the CDR3: TGTGCCAGTAGTCTCAAGGGGGACCACTACTACGAGCAGTACTTC. Its translation is CASSLKGDHYYEQYF.